This T cell receptor beta chain comes out of a study of T cell responses to AZD1222 COVID-19 vaccine. Overall study context: Some second doses came at about 4 weeks and others at about 12 weeks; these were pooled.

The germline gives CDR1 SGHNT, CDR2 YYREEE (reference sequence). CDR3 length: 14 amino acids. Trimming took 4 bases from V and 4 from J; bases not matched to a gene: 3. The assay was immunoSEQ multiplex PCR, and TCRdb's table has in-frame clones only and misses some. The table has about 150,000 clones, roughly 91% seen once. Study-level findings and limits: Distributed over spike, vaccine-associated CD4 TCRs predominated at 160-218 and 743-854.

Details on this clone: What it binds is not known.

Sequenced here: peripheral blood, sampled on day 0 of AZD1222 vaccination. The TCR originated in an adult in good health. The chain links TRBV5-4 to TRBJ1-1; 11 bases are a match to TRBD1. The CDR3 here is CASSGGQGATEAFF. CDR3 DNA sequence: TGTGCCAGCAGCGGCGGACAGGGGGCCACTGAAGCTTTCTTT.